Presented here are 17 T cell receptor beta chains from one specimen sequenced in a study of blood T cell repertoires in COVID-19. Using immunoSEQ multiplex PCR, the repertoire was profiled, and TCRdb retains in-frame clones only, with some absent. The profile shows fewer than 450,000 clones, around 90% of them singletons. Sample: PBMCs or T cells enriched from blood (not recorded which). All receptors come from a woman aged 35 to 49 with acute COVID-19.

The V gene is TRBV27, the J gene TRBJ2-3; tentatively, D is TRBD2 (5 bases). Per germline, CDR1 MNHEY and CDR2 SMNVEV (reference sequence). The CDR3 spans 16 residues. V gave up 0 bases and J gave up 6 bases, with 16 bases separating them. CDR3 amino acids: CASSLSSPPLADTQYF. The CDR3 bases are TGTGCCAGCAGTTTATCCTCACCTCCGCTAGCCGATACGCAGTATTTT.

The genes are TRBV4-2 and TRBJ2-7; D uncertain. Per the germline V gene, CDR1 is LGHNA and CDR2 is YNFKEQ. This CDR3 spans 14 amino acids. V shed 0 bases and J shed 2 bases, with 8 bases lying between them. The CDR3 loop is CASSQEVRTYEQYF. The DNA of the CDR3 is TGTGCCAGCAGCCAAGAGGTGAGAACCTACGAGCAGTACTTC.

The V call is TRBV3-1 (or the pseudogene TRBV3-2), the J call TRBJ2-7; D not certain. The CDR3 runs to 12 residues. V dropped 2 bases and J dropped 6 bases, with 8 bases sitting between them. CDR1 LGHDT and CDR2 YNNKEL come from the germline V gene (reference sequence). The CDR3 spells CASSQSVGEQYF. The CDR3 DNA follows: TGTGCCAGCAGCCAAAGCGTGGGCGAGCAGTACTTC.

The CDR3, as DNA: TGTGCCAGCAGCGTAGGAGGCAGTCAAGAGACCCAGTACTTC. Protein product: CASSVGGSQETQYF. This chain connects TRBV9 to TRBJ2-5; no firm D call. The CDR3 totals 14 residues. CDR1 SGDLS and CDR2 YYNGEE come from the germline V gene. V dropped 0 bases and J dropped 2 bases, with 8 bases sitting between them.

This clone was counted between two and nine times. The chain recombines TRBV5-4 with TRBJ1-1; tentative D call: TRBD1 (5 bases). The CDR3 has 15 residues. Germline-derived CDR1 and CDR2 are SGHNT and YYREEE (reference sequence). Trimming pared 7 bases from V and 5 bases from J, leaving 21 bases between. The DNA for the CDR3 is TGTGCCAGCCACTATGGGGGGGTCCGGAGGACTGAAGCTTTCTTT. Translation: CASHYGGVRRTEAFF.

The V and J genes are TRBV6-5 and TRBJ1-6, with D hard to call. The germline V gene has CDR1 MNHEY and CDR2 SVGAGI. CDR3 length: 14 residues. V lost 2 bases to trimming and J lost 9 bases, with 11 bases between them. CDR3 coding DNA: TGTGCCAGCAGTTACGGGGAGTTCCTTTCACCCCTCCACTTT. Its translation is CASSYGEFLSPLHF.

This CDR3 reads CASSYSMTDSIYGYTF. CDR3 nucleotides: TGTGCCAGCAGTTACTCGATGACGGACAGCATCTATGGCTACACCTTC. This rearrangement joins TRBV6-5 to TRBJ1-2; possible D gene TRBD1, 6 bases. Germline assignment: CDR1 MNHEY and CDR2 SVGAGI. The CDR3 has 16 amino acids. Between the trimmed V and J ends, which lost 0 bases and 4 bases, there was a span of 15 bases.

The chain recombines TRBV7-2 with TRBJ2-3; TRBD2 matches at 9 bases. The V segment lost 1 base and the J segment 6 bases; nucleotides outside the gene matches: 17. The CDR3 has 19 amino acids. Germline values: CDR1 SGHTA, CDR2 FQGNSA. The CDR3 reads CASSLVGGGSGGLTDTQYF. DNA for the CDR3: TGTGCCAGCAGCTTAGTAGGGGGTGGCAGCGGGGGGCTGACCGATACGCAGTATTTT.

J is TRBJ2-3 and V is TRBV21-1; the table's D call, TRBD1, was not checked against the DNA. TRBV21-1 is a pseudogene. The CDR3 is 14 amino acids. CDR3 DNA sequence: TGTGCCATCACACTGCAGGGGGCCGGGGGTACGCAGTATTTT. Its protein is CAITLQGAGGTQYF.

A few counts support this clone. The CDR3 loop reads CAWSVSVYEQYF. The CDR3 coding sequence is TGTGCCTGGAGTGTAAGCGTCTACGAGCAGTACTTC. This chain uses TRBV30 with TRBJ2-7; D remains unclear. V dropped 0 bases and J dropped 3 bases, with 6 bases sitting between them. This CDR3 spans 12 amino acids. The germline CDR1 and CDR2 sequences are GTSNPN and SVGIG (reference sequence).

The rearrangement joins TRBV18 to TRBJ2-3, with 8 nucleotides matching TRBD2. Germline V CDR1 and CDR2: KGHSH, LQKENI. The CDR3 has 21 residues. With 2 bases clipped from V and 2 bases from J, the junction kept 21 bases outside the gene matches. Here the CDR3 DNA reads TGTGCCAGCTCACCAGTCTTTGGTCCAGCGGGGGCTTTATCTAACACAGATACGCAGTATTTT. This gives the protein CASSPVFGPAGALSNTDTQYF.

This clone was detected only once. The V call is TRBV29-1, the J call TRBJ2-1, with TRBD2 matching over 9 bases. CDR1 is SQVTM, CDR2 ANQGSEA, per germline. This CDR3 comprises 14 residues. V gave up 5 bases and J gave up 8 bases; unmatched junction bases: 10. This CDR3 is CSVNPGLAWDEQFF. The CDR3 DNA is TGCAGCGTTAATCCGGGACTAGCATGGGATGAGCAGTTCTTC.

This clone was counted a few times. The chain joins TRBV19 to TRBJ1-2; D may be TRBD1 (6 bases). The germline CDR1 and CDR2 sequences are LNHDA and SQIVND (reference sequence). V was shortened by 4 bases and J by 2 bases, with 11 bases between the two germline ends. There are 14 residues in the CDR3. CDR3 sequence (DNA): TGTGCCAGTAGTAAACGACAGGAGAACTATGGCTACACCTTC. Translating it yields CASSKRQENYGYTF.

The chain carries TRBV4-1 and TRBJ1-4, with 8 bases fitting TRBD1. V was pared by 1 base and J by 0 bases, with 7 bases of the junction left unmatched. The CDR3 sequence is 18 residues long. Germline V gene sequence: CDR1 MGHRA, CDR2 YSYEKL. This CDR3 is CASSQGTGGFATNEKLFF. CDR3 coding DNA: TGCGCCAGCAGCCAAGGCACAGGGGGTTTTGCAACTAATGAAAAACTGTTTTTT.

J is TRBJ1-1 and V is TRBV19; maybe TRBD1 (5 bases). Germline lookup yields CDR1 LNHDA and CDR2 SQIVND (reference sequence). Trimming took 5 bases from V and 6 from J, leaving 13 bases between them. This CDR3 has 13 residues. This chain's CDR3 is CASSLLGEAEAFF. For the CDR3, the DNA is TGTGCCAGTAGTCTACTAGGGGAGGCTGAAGCTTTCTTT.

This clone has only one observation. This chain's CDR3 is CASGSTGAGQPQHF. CDR3 bases: TGTGCTAGTGGTTCAACAGGGGCAGGGCAGCCCCAGCATTTT. The chain recombines TRBV12-5 with TRBJ1-5; TRBD1 matches 7 bases. The J segment lost 7 bases and the V segment lost 4 bases, leaving 7 bases of the junction unmatched. This CDR3 is built from 14 residues. Germline values: CDR1 LGHNT, CDR2 FRNRAP.

This chain links TRBV12-3 or TRBV12-4 with TRBJ2-2; no reliable D call. V was cut by 6 bases and J by 6 bases, with 11 bases left in between. The CDR3 is 13 residues long. CDR3 region: CASSPIFPGELFF. CDR3 sequence (DNA): TGTGCCAGCAGCCCTATCTTCCCCGGGGAGCTGTTTTTT.